This record covers a single T cell receptor beta chain. What it recognizes is unknown. The PCR made use of 60 Vbeta and 13 Jbeta primers. TCRdb's table, derived via immunoSEQ multiplex PCR, lists solely in-frame clones and lacks some. The data show 90,000 to 110,000 clones, 80% to 85% seen once. This specimen comes from a study of cytomegalovirus exposure and HLA in healthy donors. Study summary: In terms of ancestry, the Caucasian-associated cluster contained 80% to 90% of the 300 to 400 genotyped donors. Study-wide findings and caveats: Later, TCR association rates were found to vary by HLA locus, highest for DRB1 and lowest for HLA-C.

Germline assignment: CDR1 SGHNT and CDR2 YYREEE (reference sequence). The CDR3 runs 17 residues. Trimming removed 5 bases from V and 1 base from J; junction bases left unmatched: 15. This sequence originates from a woman aged 25 to 39 in good health and CMV-seronegative. The V call is TRBV5-4, the J call TRBJ2-7; 7 bases match TRBD1. The sequenced material came from PBMCs. CDR3 sequence reads: CASRPGKRDSKSYEQYF. The CDR3 coding sequence is TGTGCCAGCAGACCCGGGAAACGGGACAGCAAATCCTACGAGCAGTACTTC.